These T cell receptor beta chains were read from a single sample in a study of blood T cell repertoires in COVID-19. The protocol was immunoSEQ multiplex PCR, while the TCRdb copy is restricted to in-frame clones and leaves out a portion. Of some 150,000 clones in the sample, 80% to 85% are singletons; the top ten hold over 2.5%. Sample: peripheral blood. Receptors were obtained from a human donor with acute or convalescent COVID-19. The donor label of this sample is uncertain. CDR3s include the opening cysteine and the closing phenylalanine or tryptophan. Fields, in order: CDR3 length, J gene, V gene, D gene, CDR3 protein, CDR3 DNA. The D gene is left open where the match is weak.

16 | TRBJ1-1 | TRBV7-3 | . | CASSSEPGAGNTEAFF | TGTGCCAGCAGCTCCGAACCAGGGGCCGGCAACACTGAAGCTTTCTTT
13 | TRBJ2-3 | TRBV5-8 | TRBD1 | CASSSIGDRGPYF | TGTGCCAGCAGTTCGATAGGGGACAGGGGACCGTATTTT
16 | TRBJ1-5 | TRBV2 | . | CASAIAGPRAAGPQHF | TGTGCCAGCGCGATAGCCGGGCCTAGGGCCGCGGGGCCCCAGCATTTT
15 | TRBJ1-4 | TRBV6-5 | TRBD1 | CASSPGGSSNEKLFF | TGTGCCAGCAGCCCAGGGGGTTCCTCTAATGAAAAACTGTTTTTT
14 | TRBJ2-5 | TRBV5-1 | . | CASSLDGPSITQYF | TGCGCCAGCAGCTTGGATGGGCCCAGTATAACCCAGTACTTC
14 | TRBJ2-3 | TRBV6-5 | . | CASSYSASPYTQYF | TGTGCCAGCAGTTACTCAGCGAGCCCGTACACGCAGTATTTT
17 | TRBJ1-2 | TRBV29-1 | TRBD1 | CSVESQRGQGLLYGYTF | TGCAGCGTTGAAAGTCAAAGGGGACAGGGTCTTCTCTATGGCTACACCTTC
15 | TRBJ2-5 | TRBV9 | TRBD2 | CASSVAPRLAETQYF | TGTGCCAGCAGCGTAGCCCCCCGACTAGCGGAGACCCAGTACTTC
13 | TRBJ2-5 | TRBV5-1 | . | CASSPGGLETQYF | TGCGCCAGCAGCCCAGGGGGGCTAGAGACCCAGTACTTC
12 | TRBJ2-1 | TRBV6-5 | TRBD2 | CASTGGLGEQFF | TGTGCCAGCACGGGGGGATTAGGGGAGCAGTTCTTC
14 | TRBJ1-6 | TRBV11-2 | . | CASGRGMVNSPLHF | TGTGCCAGCGGCAGGGGAATGGTAAATTCACCCCTCCACTTT
15 | TRBJ1-2 | TRBV12-5 | . | CASGLVHGDTSAPTF | TGTGCTAGTGGTTTGGTACACGGGGACACCTCAGCTCCCACCTTC
15 | TRBJ2-2 | TRBV5-4 | TRBD1 | CASSLGQGHTGELFF | TGTGCCAGCAGCTTGGGACAGGGGCACACCGGGGAGCTGTTTTTT
14 | TRBJ1-5 | TRBV18 | . | CASSPDRSNQPQHF | TGTGCCAGCTCACCAGACAGGTCCAATCAGCCCCAGCATTTT
14 | TRBJ1-2 | TRBV2 | TRBD1 | CASSPGTANYGYTF | TGTGCCAGCAGTCCTGGGACAGCTAACTATGGCTACACCTTC
14 | TRBJ2-7 | TRBV7-8 | TRBD1 | CASSFLQGAGEQYF | TGTGCCAGCAGCTTTTTACAGGGGGCCGGGGAGCAGTACTTC